The sample holds one count of the clone carrying this T cell receptor (beta chain). The sample belongs to a study of shared clonotypes between healthy human individuals. Trimming cost V 0 bases and J 7 bases, with 8 bases left between them. The CDR3 has 13 amino acids. From germline, CDR1 is SGHAT and CDR2 FQNNGV. CD45RO-negative, CCR7-selected cells formed the naive CD8 fraction, which excluded terminally differentiated effector memory CD45RA+ cells. Original processing notes: Junction-only sequences without quality scores were provided by ImmunoSEQ, so filtering was different. Clones were read by immunoSEQ multiplex PCR, and TCRdb kept only the in-frame ones, dropping some. That table gives V, J and clone size, and the DNA gave D and trimming. In the table there are just over 2,000,000 clones, over 85% of which are singletons.

The TCR was taken from a man between 18 and 29 years old in good health. The rearrangement joins TRBV11-2 to TRBJ2-3; D uncertain. The sample comprised naive CD8+ T cells sorted from blood. DNA of the CDR3: TGTGCCAGCAGCTTAGAGGATTCACATACGCAGTATTTT. The encoded protein is CASSLEDSHTQYF.